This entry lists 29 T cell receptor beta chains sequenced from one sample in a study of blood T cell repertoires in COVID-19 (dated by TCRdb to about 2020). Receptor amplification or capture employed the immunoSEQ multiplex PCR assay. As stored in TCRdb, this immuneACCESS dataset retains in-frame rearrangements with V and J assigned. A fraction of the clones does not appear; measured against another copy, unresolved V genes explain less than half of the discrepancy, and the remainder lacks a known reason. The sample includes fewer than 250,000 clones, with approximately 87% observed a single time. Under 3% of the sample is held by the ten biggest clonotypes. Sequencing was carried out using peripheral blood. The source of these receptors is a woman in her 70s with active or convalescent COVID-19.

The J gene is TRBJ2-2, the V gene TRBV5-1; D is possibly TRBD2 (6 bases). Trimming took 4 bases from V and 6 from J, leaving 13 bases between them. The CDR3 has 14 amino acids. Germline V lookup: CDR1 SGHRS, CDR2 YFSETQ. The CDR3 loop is CASSQLGGAGELFF. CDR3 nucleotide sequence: TGCGCCAGCAGCCAGTTGGGGGGAGCCGGGGAGCTGTTTTTT.

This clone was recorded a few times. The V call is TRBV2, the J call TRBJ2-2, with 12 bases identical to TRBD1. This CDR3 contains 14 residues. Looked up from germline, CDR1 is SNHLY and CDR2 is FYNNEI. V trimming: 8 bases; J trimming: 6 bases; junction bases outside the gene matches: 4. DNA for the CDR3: TGTGCCAGCCGGGGACAGGGGGCTGCCGGGGAGCTGTTTTTT. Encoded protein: CASRGQGAAGELFF.

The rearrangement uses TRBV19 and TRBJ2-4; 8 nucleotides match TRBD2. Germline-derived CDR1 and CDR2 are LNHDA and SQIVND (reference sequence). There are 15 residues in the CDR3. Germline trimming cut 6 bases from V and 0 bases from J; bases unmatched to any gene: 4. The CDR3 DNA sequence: TGTGCCAGTAGGGGAGCGGGGGAAGCCAAAAACATTCAGTACTTC. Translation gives CASRGAGEAKNIQYF.

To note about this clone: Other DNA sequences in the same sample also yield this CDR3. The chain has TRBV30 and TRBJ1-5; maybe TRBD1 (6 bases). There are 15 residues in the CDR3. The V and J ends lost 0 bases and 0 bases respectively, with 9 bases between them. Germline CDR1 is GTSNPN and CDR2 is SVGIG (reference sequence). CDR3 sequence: CAWSVGGNSNQPQHF. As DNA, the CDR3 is TGTGCCTGGAGTGTAGGGGGAAATAGCAATCAGCCCCAGCATTTT.

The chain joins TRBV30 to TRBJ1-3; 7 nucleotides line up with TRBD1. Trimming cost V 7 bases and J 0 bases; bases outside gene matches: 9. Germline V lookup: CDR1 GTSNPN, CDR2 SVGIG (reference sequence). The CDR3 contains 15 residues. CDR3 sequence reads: CAFQGTEDSGNTIYF. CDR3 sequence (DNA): TGTGCCTTCCAGGGGACAGAGGACTCTGGAAACACCATATATTTT.

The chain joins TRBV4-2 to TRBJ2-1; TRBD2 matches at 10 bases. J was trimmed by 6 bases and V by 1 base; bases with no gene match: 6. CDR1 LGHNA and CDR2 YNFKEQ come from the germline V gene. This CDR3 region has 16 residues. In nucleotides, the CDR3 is TGTGCCAGCAGCCAAGGAGCGGGAGGGCGAAGCAATGAGCAGTTCTTC. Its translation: CASSQGAGGRSNEQFF.

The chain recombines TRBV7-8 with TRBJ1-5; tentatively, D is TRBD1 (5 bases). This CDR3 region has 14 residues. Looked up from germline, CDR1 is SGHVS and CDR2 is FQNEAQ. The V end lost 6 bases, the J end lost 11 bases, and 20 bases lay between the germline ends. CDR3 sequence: CASRQTAGGGAQHF. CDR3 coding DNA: TGTGCCAGCAGACAGACAGCGGGGGGGGGAGCCCAGCATTTT.

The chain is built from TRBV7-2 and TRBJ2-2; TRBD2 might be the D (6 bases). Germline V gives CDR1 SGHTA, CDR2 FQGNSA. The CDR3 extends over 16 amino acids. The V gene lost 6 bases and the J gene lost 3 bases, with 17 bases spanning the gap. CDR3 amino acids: CASSLAPLAYTGELFF. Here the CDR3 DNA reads TGTGCCAGCAGTCTAGCGCCCCTAGCGTACACCGGGGAGCTGTTTTTT. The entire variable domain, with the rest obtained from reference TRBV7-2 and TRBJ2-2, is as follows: GAGVSQSPSNKVTEKGKDVELRCDPISGHTALYWYRQSLGQGLEFLIYFQGNSAPDKSGLPSDRFSAERTGGSVSTLTIQRTQQEDSAVYLCASSLAPLAYTGELFFGEGSRLTVL.

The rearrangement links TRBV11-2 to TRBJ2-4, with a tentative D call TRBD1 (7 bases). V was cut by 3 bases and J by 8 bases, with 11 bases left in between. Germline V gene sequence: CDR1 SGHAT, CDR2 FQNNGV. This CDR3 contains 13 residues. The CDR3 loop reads CASSFTGEDIQYF. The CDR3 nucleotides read TGTGCCAGCAGCTTTACAGGGGAGGACATTCAGTACTTC.

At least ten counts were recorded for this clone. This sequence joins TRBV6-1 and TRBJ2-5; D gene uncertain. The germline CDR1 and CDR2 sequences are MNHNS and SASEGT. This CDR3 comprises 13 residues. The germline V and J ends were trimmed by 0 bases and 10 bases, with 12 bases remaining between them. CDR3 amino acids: CASSEAPGIGQYF. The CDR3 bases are TGTGCCAGCAGTGAAGCCCCCGGTATTGGCCAGTACTTC.

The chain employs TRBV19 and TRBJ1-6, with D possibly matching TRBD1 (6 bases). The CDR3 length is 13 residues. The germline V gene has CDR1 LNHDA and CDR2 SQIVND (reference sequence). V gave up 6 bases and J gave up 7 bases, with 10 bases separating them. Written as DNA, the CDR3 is TGTGCCAGTAGGGACAGCCCCAATTCACCCCTCCACTTT. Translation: CASRDSPNSPLHF.

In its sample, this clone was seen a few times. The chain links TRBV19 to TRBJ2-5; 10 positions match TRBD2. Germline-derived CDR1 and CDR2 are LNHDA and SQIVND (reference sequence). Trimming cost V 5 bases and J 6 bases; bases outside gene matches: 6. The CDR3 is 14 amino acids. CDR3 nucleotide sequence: TGTGCCAGTAGTCCCAGCGGGGGGGGACAGACCCAGTACTTC. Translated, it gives CASSPSGGGQTQYF.

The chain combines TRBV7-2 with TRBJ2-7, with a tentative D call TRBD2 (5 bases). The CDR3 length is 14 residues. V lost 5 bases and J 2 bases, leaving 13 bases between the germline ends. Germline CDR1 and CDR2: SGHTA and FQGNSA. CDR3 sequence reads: CASSPVGSTYEQYF. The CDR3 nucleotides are TGTGCCAGCAGCCCAGTTGGGAGTACCTACGAGCAGTACTTC. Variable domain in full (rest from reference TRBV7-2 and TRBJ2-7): GAGVSQSPSNKVTEKGKDVELRCDPISGHTALYWYRQSLGQGLEFLIYFQGNSAPDKSGLPSDRFSAERTGGSVSTLTIQRTQQEDSAVYLCASSPVGSTYEQYFGPGTRLTVT.

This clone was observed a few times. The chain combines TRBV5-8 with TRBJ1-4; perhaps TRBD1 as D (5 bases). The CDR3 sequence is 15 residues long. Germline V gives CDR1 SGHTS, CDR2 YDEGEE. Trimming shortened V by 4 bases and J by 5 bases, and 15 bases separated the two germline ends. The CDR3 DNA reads TGTGCCAGCAGCGACCGGGCCCGGGGGAATGAAAAACTGTTTTTT. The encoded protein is CASSDRARGNEKLFF.

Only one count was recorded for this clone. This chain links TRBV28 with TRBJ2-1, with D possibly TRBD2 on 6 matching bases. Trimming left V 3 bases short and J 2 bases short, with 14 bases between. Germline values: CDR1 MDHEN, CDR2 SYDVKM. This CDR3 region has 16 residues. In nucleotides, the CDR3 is TGTGCCAGCAGTTTCATCACTAGCCGGGCCTACAATGAGCAGTTCTTC. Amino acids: CASSFITSRAYNEQFF.

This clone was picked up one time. CDR3: CASSQGALTDTQYF. CDR3 bases: TGTGCCAGCAGCCAGGGGGCCCTCACAGATACGCAGTATTTT. This chain connects TRBV3-1 (or the pseudogene TRBV3-2) to TRBJ2-3, with D possibly being TRBD1 (6 bases). Trimming pared 3 bases from V and 2 bases from J, leaving 9 bases between. The CDR3 loop spans 14 amino acids. CDR1 and CDR2 from the germline V gene are LGHDT and YNNKEL (reference sequence).

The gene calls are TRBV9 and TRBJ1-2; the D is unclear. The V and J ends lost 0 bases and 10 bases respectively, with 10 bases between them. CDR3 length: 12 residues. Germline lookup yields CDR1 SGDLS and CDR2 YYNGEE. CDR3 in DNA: TGTGCCAGCAGCGTAGACGGAGGGCACTACACCTTC. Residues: CASSVDGGHYTF.

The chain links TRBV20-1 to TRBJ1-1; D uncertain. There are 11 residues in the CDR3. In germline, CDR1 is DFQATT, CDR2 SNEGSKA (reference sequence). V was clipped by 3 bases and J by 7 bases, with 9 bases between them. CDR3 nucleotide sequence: TGCAGTGCTAGTGGAGCGGATGAAGCTTTCTTT. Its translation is CSASGADEAFF.

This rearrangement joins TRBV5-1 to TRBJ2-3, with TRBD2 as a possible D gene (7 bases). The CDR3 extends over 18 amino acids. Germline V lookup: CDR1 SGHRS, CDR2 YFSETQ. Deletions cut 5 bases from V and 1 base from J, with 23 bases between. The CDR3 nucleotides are TGCGCCAGCAGTCCCTTTAGTAGGGGGGGCCGGGGCACAGATACGCAGTATTTT. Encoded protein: CASSPFSRGGRGTDTQYF.

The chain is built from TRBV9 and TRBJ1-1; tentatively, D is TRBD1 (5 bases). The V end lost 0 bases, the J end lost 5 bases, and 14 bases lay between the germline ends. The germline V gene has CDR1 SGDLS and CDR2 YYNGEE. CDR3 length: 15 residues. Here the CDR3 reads CASSVGGAQRTEAFF. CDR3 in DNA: TGTGCCAGCAGCGTAGGGGGCGCCCAAAGGACTGAAGCTTTCTTT.

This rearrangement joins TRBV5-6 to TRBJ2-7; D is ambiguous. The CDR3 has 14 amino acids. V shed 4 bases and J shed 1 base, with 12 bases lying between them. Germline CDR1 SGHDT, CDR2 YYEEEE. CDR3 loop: CASSIARPSYEQYF. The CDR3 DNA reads TGTGCCAGCAGCATCGCGAGGCCTTCCTACGAGCAGTACTTC.

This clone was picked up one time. CDR3 sequence (DNA): TGTGCCAGCAGGGCGGGGGCCGCGAACACCGGGGAGCTGTTTTTT. This translates into CASRAGAANTGELFF. This chain joins TRBV7-3 and TRBJ2-2, with D perhaps TRBD2 (7 bases). The CDR3 is 15 amino acids. V gave up 6 bases and J gave up 0 bases, with 11 bases separating them. CDR1 SGHTA and CDR2 FQGTGA come from the germline V gene.

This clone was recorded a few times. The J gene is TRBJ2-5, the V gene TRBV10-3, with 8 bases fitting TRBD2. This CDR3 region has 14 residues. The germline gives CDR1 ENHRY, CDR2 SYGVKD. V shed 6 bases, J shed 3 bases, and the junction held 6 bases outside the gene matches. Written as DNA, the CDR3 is TGTGCCATCAGCCGACGGGGGGGCGAAGAGACCCAGTACTTC. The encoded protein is CAISRRGGEETQYF.

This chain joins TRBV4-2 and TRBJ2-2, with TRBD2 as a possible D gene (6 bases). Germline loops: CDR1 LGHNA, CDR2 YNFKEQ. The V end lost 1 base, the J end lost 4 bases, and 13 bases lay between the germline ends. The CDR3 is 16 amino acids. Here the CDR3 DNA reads TGTGCCAGCAGCCAAGGTCGGGGGACGTCCACCGGGGAGCTGTTTTTT. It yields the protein CASSQGRGTSTGELFF.

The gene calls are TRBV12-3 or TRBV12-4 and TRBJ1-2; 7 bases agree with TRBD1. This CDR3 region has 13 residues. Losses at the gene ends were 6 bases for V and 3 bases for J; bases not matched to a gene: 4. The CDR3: CASSPGQYYGYTF. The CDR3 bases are TGTGCCAGCAGCCCGGGACAGTACTATGGCTACACCTTC.

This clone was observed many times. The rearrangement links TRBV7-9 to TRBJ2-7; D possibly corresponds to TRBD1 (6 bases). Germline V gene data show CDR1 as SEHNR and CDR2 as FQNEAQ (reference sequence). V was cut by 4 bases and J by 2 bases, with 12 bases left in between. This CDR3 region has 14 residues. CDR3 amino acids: CASSWDKFAYEQYF. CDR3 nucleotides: TGTGCCAGCAGCTGGGACAAGTTCGCCTACGAGCAGTACTTC.

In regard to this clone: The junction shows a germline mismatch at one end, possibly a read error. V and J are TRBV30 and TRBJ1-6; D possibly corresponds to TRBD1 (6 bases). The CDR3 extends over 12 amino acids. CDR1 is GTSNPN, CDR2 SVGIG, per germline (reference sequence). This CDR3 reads CAGSLGGSPLHF. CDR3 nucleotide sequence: TGTGCCGGGAGTTTAGGGGGTTCACCCCTCCACTTT.

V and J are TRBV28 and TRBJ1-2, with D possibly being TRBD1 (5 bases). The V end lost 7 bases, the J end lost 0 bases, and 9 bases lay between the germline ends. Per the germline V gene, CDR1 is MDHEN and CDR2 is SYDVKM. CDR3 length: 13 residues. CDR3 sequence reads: CASTLGPNYGYTF. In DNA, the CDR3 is TGTGCCAGCACCTTGGGGCCTAACTATGGCTACACCTTC.

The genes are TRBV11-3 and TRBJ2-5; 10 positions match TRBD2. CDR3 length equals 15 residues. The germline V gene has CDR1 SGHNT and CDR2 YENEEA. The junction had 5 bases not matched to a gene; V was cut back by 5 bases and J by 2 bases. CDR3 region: CASSRSSGGQETQYF. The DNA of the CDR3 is TGTGCCAGCAGCCGATCTAGCGGGGGACAAGAGACCCAGTACTTC.